Below, one TCR beta chain is given with its context. This record belongs to a study of blood T cell repertoires in COVID-19. Study background: Sample material is recorded as cDNA or gDNA derived from T cells, B-cell-depleted T cells, or PBMCs.

The CDR3 is made up of 15 amino acids. Looked up from germline, CDR1 is MNHEY and CDR2 is SVGAGI. V lost 7 bases and J lost 2, with 15 bases in between. Here immunoSEQ multiplex PCR was the method, and the copy in TCRdb shows in-frame clones only, minus some. The sample has about 400,000 clones; about 90% are singletons. Recovery meant two consecutive negative NP/OP PCR tests, professional clearance, or resolved symptoms. The specimen was PBMCs or T cells enriched from blood (not recorded which). The chain carries TRBV6-5 and TRBJ1-5, with D uncertain. The TCR comes from a woman aged 30 to 39 who had recovered from COVID-19. CDR3 in DNA: TGTGCCAGCACCCCGAGGAGGTTGGGCAATCAGCCCCAGCATTTT. Its translation: CASTPRRLGNQPQHF.